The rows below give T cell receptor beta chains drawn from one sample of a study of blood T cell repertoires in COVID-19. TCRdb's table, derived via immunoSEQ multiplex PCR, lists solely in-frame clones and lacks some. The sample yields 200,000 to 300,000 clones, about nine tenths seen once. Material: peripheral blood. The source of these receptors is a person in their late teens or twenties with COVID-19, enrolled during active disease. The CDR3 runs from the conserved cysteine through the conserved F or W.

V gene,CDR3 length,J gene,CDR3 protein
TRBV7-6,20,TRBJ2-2,CASSVIFSYSGTSGAGELFF
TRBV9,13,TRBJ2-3,CASSARMGLTQYF
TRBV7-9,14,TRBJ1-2,CASSPAGTGDGYTF
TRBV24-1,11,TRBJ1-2,CATSDIDGYTF
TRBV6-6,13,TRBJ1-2,CASSPGGAYGYTF
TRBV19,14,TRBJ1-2,CASTPSRSFDGYTF
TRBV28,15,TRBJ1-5,CASSRVQGMNQPQHF
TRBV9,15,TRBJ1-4,CASSVGGTGGEKLFF
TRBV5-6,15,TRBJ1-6,CASSLPGTGVSPLHF
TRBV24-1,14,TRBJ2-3,CATSGRTSTDTQYF
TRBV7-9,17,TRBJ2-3,CASSPKTSGIITDTQYF
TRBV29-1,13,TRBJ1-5,CSVGQVWNQPQHF
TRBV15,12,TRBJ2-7,CATSISGYEQYF
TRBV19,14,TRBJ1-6,CASSPTGPNSPLHF
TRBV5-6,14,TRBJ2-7,CASRNRGGRYEQYF
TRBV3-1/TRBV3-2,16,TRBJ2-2,CASSQDQGTNTGELFF
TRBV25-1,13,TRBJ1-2,CASSDYAYYGYTF
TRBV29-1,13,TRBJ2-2,CSVEGGVGGELFF
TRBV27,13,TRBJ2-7,CASSLSSGNEQYF
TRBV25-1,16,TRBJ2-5,CASSSGAGGLRETQYF
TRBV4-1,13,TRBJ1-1,CASSQEQAAVSFF
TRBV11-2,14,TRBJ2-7,CASSSGQVLYEQYF
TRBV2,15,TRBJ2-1,CASREGQGARNEQFF
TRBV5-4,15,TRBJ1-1,CASSSLLQGNTEAFF
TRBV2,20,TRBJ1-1,CASSDWTALEGVHMNTEAFF
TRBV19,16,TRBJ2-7,CASSDPRLAGSYEQYF
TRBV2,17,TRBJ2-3,CASSALAGGSSTDTQYF
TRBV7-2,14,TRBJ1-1,CASSLVARGWEAFF
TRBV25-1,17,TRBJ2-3,CASSEGKTSGSTDTQYF
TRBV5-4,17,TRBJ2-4,CASSLHPNSREGDIQYF
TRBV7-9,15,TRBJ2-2,CATPAGAIGTGELFF
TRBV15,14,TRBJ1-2,CATSRDIGGYGYTF
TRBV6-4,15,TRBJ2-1,CASSLGTSYNNEQFF